This T cell receptor (beta chain) was observed in a study of T cell responses to AZD1222 COVID-19 vaccine. J gave up 5 bases and V 2 bases, and 5 bases lay outside the gene matches. This CDR3 contains 15 residues. The germline gives CDR1 SGHDN, CDR2 FVKESK. Measured with immunoSEQ multiplex PCR; TCRdb has only the in-frame clones, and not every one. The sample has 150,000 or so clones, roughly 90% seen once. The chain is built from TRBV14 and TRBJ2-1; TRBD1 matches 8 bases. The sample in question was peripheral blood, obtained on day 0 of AZD1222 vaccination. The TCR originated in an adult in good health. CDR3 region: CASSQRDRRDNEQFF. The CDR3, as DNA: TGTGCCAGCAGCCAAAGGGACAGGAGAGACAATGAGCAGTTCTTC.